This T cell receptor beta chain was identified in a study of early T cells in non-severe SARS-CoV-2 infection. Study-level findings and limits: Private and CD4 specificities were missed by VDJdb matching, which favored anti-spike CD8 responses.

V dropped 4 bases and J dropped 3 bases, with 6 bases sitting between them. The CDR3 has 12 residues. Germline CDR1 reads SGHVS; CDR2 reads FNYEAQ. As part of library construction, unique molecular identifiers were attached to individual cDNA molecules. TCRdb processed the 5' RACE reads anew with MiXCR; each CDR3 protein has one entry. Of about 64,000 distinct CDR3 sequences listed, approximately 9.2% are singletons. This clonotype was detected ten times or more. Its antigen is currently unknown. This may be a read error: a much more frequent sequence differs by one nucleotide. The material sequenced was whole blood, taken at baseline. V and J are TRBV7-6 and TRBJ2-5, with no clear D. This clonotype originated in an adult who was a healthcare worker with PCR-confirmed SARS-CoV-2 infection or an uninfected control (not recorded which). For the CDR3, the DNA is TGTGCCAGCAGCTCCAGGAAAGAGACCCAGTACTTC. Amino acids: CASSSRKETQYF. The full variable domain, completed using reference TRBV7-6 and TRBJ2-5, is GAGVSQSPRYKVTKRGQDVALRCDPISGHVSLYWYRQALGQGPEFLTYFNYEAQQDKSGLPNDRFSAERPEGSISTLTIQRTEQRDSAMYRCASSSRKETQYFGPGTRLLVL.